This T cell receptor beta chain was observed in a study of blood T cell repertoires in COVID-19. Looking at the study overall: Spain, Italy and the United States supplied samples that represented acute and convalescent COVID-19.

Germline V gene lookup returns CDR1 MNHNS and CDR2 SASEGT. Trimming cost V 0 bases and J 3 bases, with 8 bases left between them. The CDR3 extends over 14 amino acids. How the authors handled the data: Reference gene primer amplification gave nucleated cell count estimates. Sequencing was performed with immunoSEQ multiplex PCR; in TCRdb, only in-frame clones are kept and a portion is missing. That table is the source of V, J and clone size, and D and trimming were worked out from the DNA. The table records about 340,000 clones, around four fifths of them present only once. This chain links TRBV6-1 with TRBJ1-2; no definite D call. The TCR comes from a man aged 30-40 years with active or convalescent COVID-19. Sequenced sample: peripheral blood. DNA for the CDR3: TGTGCCAGCAGTGAAGCGCCGAGCCACTATGGCTACACCTTC. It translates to CASSEAPSHYGYTF.